This T cell receptor (beta chain) was recorded in a study of blood T cell repertoires in COVID-19. Study details: Collection of acute and convalescent COVID-19 samples took place in the United States, Italy and Spain. PBMCs, B-cell-depleted T cells, or T cells provided the cDNA or gDNA that made up the material.

As handled by the study authors: Amplifying reference gene primers gave estimates of nucleated cell counts. TCRdb's table, derived via immunoSEQ multiplex PCR, lists solely in-frame clones and lacks some. V and J calls and clone size are copied from that table; D and trimming were computed from the DNA. This sample has about 74,000 clones, with roughly 80% found just once. V lost 8 bases and J lost 5; bases outside the gene matches: 9. The CDR3 has 14 amino acids. Germline V lookup: CDR1 GTSNPN, CDR2 SVGIG (reference sequence). The sequenced sample consisted of peripheral blood. The clonotype originates from a human donor in a cohort sampled during active COVID-19. The V and J genes are TRBV30 and TRBJ2-1, with 10 positions matching TRBD1. CDR3 loop: CAVRDRGTHNEQFF. The CDR3 nucleotides are TGTGCCGTCCGGGACAGGGGCACTCACAATGAGCAGTTCTTC.